The 25 T cell receptor beta chains reported below all come from one sample, sequenced in a study of T-cell reconstitution after alpha-beta-depleted transplantation in children. The library targeted TCRbeta and was prepared with unique molecular identifiers. Each CDR3 protein gets one entry after TCRdb re-called the PCR reads with MiXCR. The top ten clones hold under 3% of a sample with around 480,000 distinct CDR3 sequences, approximately 29% of them seen once. This sample comprised PBMCs from the stem cell graft donor, obtained from the stem cell graft. All receptors come from a human donor who donated a stem cell graft to a child with aplastic anemia.

This clonotype was recorded once. V usage is TRBV5-6 and J usage is TRBJ1-1, with a weak D call TRBD1 (6 bases). Germline CDR1 SGHDT, CDR2 YYEEEE. This CDR3 is 15 amino acids long. The ends were cut back, 4 bases at V and 1 base at J, with 14 bases in the middle. CDR3 loop: CASSRRETGNTEAFF. CDR3 bases: TGTGCCAGCAGCCGCAGAGAGACAGGGAACACTGAAGCTTTCTTT. Using reference TRBV5-6 and TRBJ1-1 for the parts outside the CDR3, the full variable domain is DAGVTQSPTHLIKTRGQQVTLRCSPKSGHDTVSWYQQALGQGPQFIFQYYEEEERQRGNFPDRFSGHQFPNYSSELNVNALLLGDSALYLCASSRRETGNTEAFFGQGTRLTVV.

The V call is TRBV12-3 or TRBV12-4, the J call TRBJ2-5; no definite D call. V was clipped by 2 bases and J by 5 bases, with 15 bases between them. CDR3 size: 15 residues. The CDR3 is CASSLRLITWETQYF. In nucleotides, the CDR3 is TGTGCCAGCAGTTTACGGCTTATAACCTGGGAGACCCAGTACTTC.

V gene TRBV12-3 or TRBV12-4 combines with J gene TRBJ1-6, with D possibly TRBD1 on 6 matching bases. V dropped 6 bases and J dropped 7 bases, with 13 bases sitting between them. The CDR3 loop spans 14 amino acids. CDR3 in DNA: TGTGCCAGCAGACCGGGGGCAAGGAATTCACCCCTCCACTTT. Protein sequence: CASRPGARNSPLHF.

This clonotype was counted a few times. This chain links TRBV7-7 with TRBJ2-1; TRBD2 matches at 13 bases. The CDR3 consists of 14 residues. Germline V gene sequence: CDR1 SSHAT, CDR2 FNYEAQ (reference sequence). J lost 8 bases, V lost 10 bases, and 8 bases had no gene match. CDR3: CATRLAGGSDEQFF. The CDR3 bases are TGTGCCACCAGACTAGCGGGAGGAAGCGATGAGCAGTTCTTC.

J is TRBJ2-7 and V is TRBV12-3 or TRBV12-4, with TRBD2 identical over 7 bases. CDR3 length: 14 amino acids. J gave up 4 bases and V 8 bases, and 11 bases lay outside the gene matches. This CDR3 is CASSDLAALYEQYF. The CDR3 bases are TGTGCCAGCTCGGACCTAGCGGCCCTGTACGAGCAGTACTTC.

The chain employs TRBV27 and TRBJ1-5, with 8 nucleotides matching TRBD1. Per the germline V gene, CDR1 is MNHEY and CDR2 is SMNVEV (reference sequence). CDR3 length: 18 residues. The V and J ends lost 5 bases and 0 bases, in that order; junction bases with no gene match: 12. The CDR3 is CASSDRQGSDYSNQPQHF. CDR3 in DNA: TGTGCCAGCAGTGACAGACAGGGGAGCGATTATAGCAATCAGCCCCAGCATTTT.

V and J are TRBV7-6 and TRBJ1-1; D possibly corresponds to TRBD1 (5 bases). This CDR3 region has 12 residues. Germline V gives CDR1 SGHVS, CDR2 FNYEAQ. Deletions cut 4 bases from V and 6 bases from J, with 9 bases between. CDR3 protein: CASSSLGAEAFF. The CDR3 nucleotides read TGTGCCAGCAGCTCCTTGGGGGCTGAAGCTTTCTTT.

The chain links TRBV6-2 or TRBV6-3 to TRBJ2-5; weak D call: TRBD2 (5 bases). The CDR3 runs to 15 residues. The germline gives CDR1 MNHEY, CDR2 SVGEGT. Trimming stripped 3 bases from V and 0 bases from J, with 11 bases between. CDR3 protein: CASSYQADHQETQYF. The CDR3 bases are TGTGCCAGCAGTTATCAAGCGGATCACCAAGAGACCCAGTACTTC.

V is TRBV27 and J is TRBJ2-7; 9 bases fit TRBD1. V shed 5 bases, J shed 5 bases, and the junction held 10 bases outside the gene matches. The CDR3 length is 15 residues. Germline V CDR1 and CDR2: MNHEY, SMNVEV (reference sequence). The CDR3 DNA sequence: TGTGCCAGCAGTCTACAGGGGGCCGGAGAGAACGAGCAGTACGTC. Residues: CASSLQGAGENEQYV.

In its sample, this clonotype was seen a few times. The chain recombines TRBV7-8 with TRBJ1-5; TRBD1 is a possible D gene (6 bases). Trimming removed 5 bases at V and 0 bases at J, with 23 bases between. Looked up from germline, CDR1 is SGHVS and CDR2 is FQNEAQ. CDR3 length equals 19 residues. The CDR3 nucleotides read TGTGCCAGCAGCATGGGGACAAGGTACGGGGCTACTAGCAATCAGCCCCAGCATTTT. It encodes CASSMGTRYGATSNQPQHF.

V usage is TRBV29-1 and J usage is TRBJ2-3; 10 nucleotides match TRBD1. Per germline, CDR1 SQVTM and CDR2 ANQGSEA. The CDR3 loop spans 13 amino acids. Trimming took 8 bases from V and 6 from J; bases not matched to a gene: 8. This CDR3 reads CSLETGGLDTQYF. The CDR3 region has the DNA TGCAGCCTCGAGACAGGGGGCTTGGATACGCAGTATTTT.

This clonotype was counted between two and nine times. V usage is TRBV20-1 and J usage is TRBJ2-3; 8 nucleotides line up with TRBD2. This CDR3 spans 17 amino acids. V trimming: 1 base; J trimming: 0 bases; junction bases outside the gene matches: 9. The germline CDR1 and CDR2 sequences are DFQATT and SNEGSKA (reference sequence). CDR3 region: CSARGARGVMSTDTQYF. The CDR3, as DNA: TGCAGTGCTAGAGGGGCGCGGGGGGTGATGAGCACAGATACGCAGTATTTT.

The V and J genes are TRBV6-2 or TRBV6-3 and TRBJ2-3; 9 bases fit TRBD2. V shed 3 bases, J shed 4 bases, and the junction held 5 bases outside the gene matches. The CDR3 length is 15 residues. Germline CDR1 reads MNHEY; CDR2 reads SVGEGT. The CDR3 DNA reads TGTGCCAGCAGTTATAGCGGGAGTTCTGCAGATACGCAGTATTTT. Translation gives CASSYSGSSADTQYF.

The chain uses TRBV13 and TRBJ2-7; 11 nucleotides match TRBD2. There are 15 residues in the CDR3. Germline lookup yields CDR1 PRHDT and CDR2 FYEKMQ (reference sequence). The junction had 8 bases not matched to a gene; V was cut back by 8 bases and J by 2 bases. The CDR3 region is CASGRSLAGAYEQYF. As DNA, the CDR3 is TGTGCCAGCGGCCGGTCACTAGCGGGAGCCTACGAGCAGTACTTC.

The gene calls are TRBV6-2 or TRBV6-3 and TRBJ2-7, with D hard to call. V was trimmed by 4 bases and J by 5 bases, leaving 9 bases between them. Germline CDR1 reads MNHEY; CDR2 reads SVGEGT. The CDR3 length is 12 residues. The CDR3 coding sequence is TGTGCCAGCAGTTTTAAGGGAAACGAGCAGTACGTC. Protein product: CASSFKGNEQYV.

This clonotype was seen more than once but under ten times. The genes are TRBV7-8 and TRBJ2-6; no definite D call. The V and J ends lost 1 base and 4 bases respectively, with 5 bases between them. From germline, CDR1 is SGHVS and CDR2 FQNEAQ. The CDR3 extends over 14 amino acids. Written as DNA, the CDR3 is TGTGCCAGCAGCTTAGAACGGGGGGCCAACGTCCTGACTTTC. Translated: CASSLERGANVLTF.

The chain is built from TRBV10-3 and TRBJ1-2, with D possibly being TRBD1 (6 bases). V lost 0 bases and J 4 bases, leaving 6 bases between the germline ends. There are 13 residues in the CDR3. The germline gives CDR1 ENHRY, CDR2 SYGVKD. The CDR3 here is CAISESGGYGYTF. CDR3 DNA sequence: TGTGCCATCAGTGAGTCAGGGGGCTATGGCTACACCTTC.

The rearrangement links TRBV9 to TRBJ1-5; no firm D call. V lost 0 bases and J 0 bases, leaving 7 bases between the germline ends. The CDR3 consists of 15 residues. Germline V gives CDR1 SGDLS, CDR2 YYNGEE. The CDR3 region is CASSVDGVSNQPQHF. The CDR3, as DNA: TGTGCCAGCAGCGTAGATGGAGTTAGCAATCAGCCCCAGCATTTT.

The chain couples TRBV3-1 to TRBJ2-3; TRBD2 aligns across 8 bases. Germline V lookup: CDR1 LGHDT, CDR2 YNNKEL (reference sequence). The CDR3 sequence is 16 residues long. V was pared by 3 bases and J by 4 bases, with 9 bases of the junction left unmatched. The CDR3 reads CASSQGGRRGPDTQYF. The DNA for the CDR3 is TGTGCCAGCAGCCAGGGCGGGAGGCGTGGGCCAGATACGCAGTATTTT.

This rearrangement joins TRBV15 to TRBJ2-5; TRBD1 agrees at 7 bases. This CDR3 comprises 15 residues. The junction had 7 bases not matched to a gene; V was cut back by 6 bases and J by 0 bases. CDR1 and CDR2 from the germline V gene are LNHNV and YYDKDF (reference sequence). The CDR3 here is CATSIQDRYQETQYF. DNA for the CDR3: TGTGCCACCAGTATCCAGGACAGGTACCAAGAGACCCAGTACTTC.

This clonotype appeared once. The V call is TRBV9, the J call TRBJ2-1; D may be TRBD2 (5 bases). The CDR3 sequence is 13 residues long. The germline V gene has CDR1 SGDLS and CDR2 YYNGEE. Trimming took off 3 bases at V and 6 bases at J, with 10 bases between the two ends. DNA of the CDR3: TGTGCCAGCAGCGAAACGGGGTTCAATGAGCAGTTCTTC. It codes for CASSETGFNEQFF.

This chain connects TRBV30 to TRBJ2-1; no clear D. The CDR3 has 13 residues. Trimming pared 1 base from V and 3 bases from J, leaving 7 bases between. Per germline, CDR1 GTSNPN and CDR2 SVGIG (reference sequence). In nucleotides, the CDR3 is TGTGCCTGGAGTGCCGAGATCTACAATGAGCAGTTCTTC. Residues: CAWSAEIYNEQFF.

V gene TRBV5-1 combines with J gene TRBJ2-3, with 9 bases identical to TRBD2. The V gene's germline CDR1 is SGHRS and CDR2 YFSETQ. The length of the CDR3 is 15 residues. V dropped 4 bases and J dropped 6; count of bases not matched to a gene: 9. In nucleotides, the CDR3 is TGCGCCAGCAGCGGAGCGGGGGGAAGTCCCGATACGCAGTATTTT. Residues: CASSGAGGSPDTQYF.

In its sample, this clonotype was seen a few times. The chain is built from TRBV7-8 and TRBJ2-2, with 13 bases fitting TRBD2. With V trimmed by 1 base and J by 0 bases, 2 bases remained unmatched. The germline CDR1 and CDR2 sequences are SGHVS and FQNEAQ. The CDR3 loop spans 18 amino acids. The CDR3 DNA sequence: TGTGCCAGCAGCTTAGGGACTAGCGGGAGAGCGAACACCGGGGAGCTGTTTTTT. This gives the protein CASSLGTSGRANTGELFF. The full variable domain, its missing parts supplied by reference TRBV7-8 and TRBJ2-2, is GAGVSQSPRYKVAKRGQDVALRCDPISGHVSLFWYQQALGQGPEFLTYFQNEAQLDKSGLPSDRFFAERPEGSVSTLKIQRTQQEDSAVYLCASSLGTSGRANTGELFFGEGSRLTVL.

The rearrangement links TRBV19 to TRBJ1-1; possibly TRBD1 for D (5 bases). This CDR3 contains 15 residues. CDR1 and CDR2 (germline): LNHDA, SQIVND (reference sequence). Deletions cut 8 bases from V and 5 bases from J, with 21 bases between. CDR3 DNA sequence: TGTGCCAGTCATGATGCGGGGGGGGTGACGACTGAAGCTTTCTTT. Translating it yields CASHDAGGVTTEAFF.